This T cell receptor beta chain was sequenced for a study of cytomegalovirus exposure and HLA in healthy donors. CDR1 is GTSNPN, CDR2 SVGIG, per germline (reference sequence). The CDR3 spans 13 residues. Worth noting for this clone: Antigen unknown. The junction shows a germline mismatch at one end, possibly a read error.

Study results and limitations: Apparent HLA restriction characterized most CMV-associated TCR beta chains in a later analysis. Reported findings show TCR beta sequences accurately forecast HLA-A and HLA-B alleles in most subjects.

Healthy bone marrow donors supplied every sample. The PCR employed 60 Vbeta primers together with 13 Jbeta primers. This table comes from immunoSEQ multiplex PCR, and its TCRdb copy is limited to in-frame clones, with some not included. Here the sample spans fewer than 200,000 clones, approximately 81% being singletons. The genes are TRBV30 and TRBJ1-5; 9 bases are a match to TRBD1. The receptor was isolated from a female donor in good health and CMV-seronegative. The sequenced sample was PBMCs. The CDR3: CAWDTGGKQPQHF. CDR3 nucleotides: TGTGCCTGGGATACAGGGGGCAAACAGCCCCAGCATTTT.